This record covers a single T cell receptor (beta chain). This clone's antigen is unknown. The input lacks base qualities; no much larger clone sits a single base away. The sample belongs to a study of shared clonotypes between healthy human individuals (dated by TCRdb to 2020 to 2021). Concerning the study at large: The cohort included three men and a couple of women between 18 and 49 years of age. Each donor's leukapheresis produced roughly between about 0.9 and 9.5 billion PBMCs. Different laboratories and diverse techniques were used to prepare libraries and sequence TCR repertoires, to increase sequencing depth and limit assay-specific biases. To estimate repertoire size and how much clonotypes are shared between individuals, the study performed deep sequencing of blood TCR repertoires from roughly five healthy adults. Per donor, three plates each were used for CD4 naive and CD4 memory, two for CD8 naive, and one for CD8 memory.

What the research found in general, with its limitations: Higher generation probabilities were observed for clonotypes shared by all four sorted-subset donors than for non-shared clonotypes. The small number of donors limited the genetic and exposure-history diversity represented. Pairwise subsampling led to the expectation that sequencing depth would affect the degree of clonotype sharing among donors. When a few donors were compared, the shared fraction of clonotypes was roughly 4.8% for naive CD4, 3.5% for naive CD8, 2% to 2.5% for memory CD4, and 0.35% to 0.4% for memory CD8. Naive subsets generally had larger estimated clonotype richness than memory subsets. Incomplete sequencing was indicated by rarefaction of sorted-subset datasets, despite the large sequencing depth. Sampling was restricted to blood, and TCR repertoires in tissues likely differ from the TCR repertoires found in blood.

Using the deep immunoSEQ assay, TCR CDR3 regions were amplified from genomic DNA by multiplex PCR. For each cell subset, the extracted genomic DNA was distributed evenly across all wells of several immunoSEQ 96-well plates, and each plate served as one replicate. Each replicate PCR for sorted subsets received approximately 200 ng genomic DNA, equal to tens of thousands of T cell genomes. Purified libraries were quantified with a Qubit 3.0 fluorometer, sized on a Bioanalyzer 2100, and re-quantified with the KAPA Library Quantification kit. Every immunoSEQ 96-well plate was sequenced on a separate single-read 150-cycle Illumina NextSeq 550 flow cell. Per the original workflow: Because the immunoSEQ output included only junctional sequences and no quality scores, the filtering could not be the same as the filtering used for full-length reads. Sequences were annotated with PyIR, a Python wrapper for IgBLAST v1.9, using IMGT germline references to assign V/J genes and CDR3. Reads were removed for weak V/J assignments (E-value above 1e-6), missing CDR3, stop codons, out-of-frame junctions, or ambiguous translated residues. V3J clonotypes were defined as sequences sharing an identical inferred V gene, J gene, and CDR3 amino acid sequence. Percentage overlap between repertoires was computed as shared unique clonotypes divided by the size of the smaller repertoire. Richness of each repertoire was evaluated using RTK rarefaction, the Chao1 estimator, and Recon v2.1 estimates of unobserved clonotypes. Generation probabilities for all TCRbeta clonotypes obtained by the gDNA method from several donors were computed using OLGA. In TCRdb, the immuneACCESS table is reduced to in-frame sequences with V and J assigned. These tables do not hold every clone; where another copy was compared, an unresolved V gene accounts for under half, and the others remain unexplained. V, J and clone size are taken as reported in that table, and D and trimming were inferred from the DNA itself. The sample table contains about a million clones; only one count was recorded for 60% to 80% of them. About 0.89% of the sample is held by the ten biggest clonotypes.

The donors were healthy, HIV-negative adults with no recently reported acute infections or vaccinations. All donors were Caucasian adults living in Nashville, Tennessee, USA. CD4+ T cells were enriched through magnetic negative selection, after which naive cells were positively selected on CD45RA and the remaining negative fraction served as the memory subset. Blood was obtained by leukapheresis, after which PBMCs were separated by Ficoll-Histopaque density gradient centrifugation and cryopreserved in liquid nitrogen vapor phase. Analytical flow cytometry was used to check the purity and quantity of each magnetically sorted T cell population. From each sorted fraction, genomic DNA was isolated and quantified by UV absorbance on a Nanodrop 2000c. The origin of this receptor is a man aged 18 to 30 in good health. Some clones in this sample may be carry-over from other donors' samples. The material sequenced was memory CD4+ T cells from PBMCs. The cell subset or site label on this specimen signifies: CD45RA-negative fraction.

The CDR3 corresponds to CASSPPTYTEAFF. DNA sequence: TGTGCCAGCTCACCACCGACATACACTGAAGCTTTCTTT. Here the chain combines TRBV18 and TRBJ1-1, with the identity of the D gene unclear. The CDR3 sequence holds 13 residues, the cysteine and phenylalanine included. Only CDR3 DNA is held: 39 bases, read in frame from base 1. V is shortened by 0 bases, J by 3 bases, and the region joining them spans 5 bases. For CDR1 and CDR2, the germline V gene lists KGHSH and LQKENI.